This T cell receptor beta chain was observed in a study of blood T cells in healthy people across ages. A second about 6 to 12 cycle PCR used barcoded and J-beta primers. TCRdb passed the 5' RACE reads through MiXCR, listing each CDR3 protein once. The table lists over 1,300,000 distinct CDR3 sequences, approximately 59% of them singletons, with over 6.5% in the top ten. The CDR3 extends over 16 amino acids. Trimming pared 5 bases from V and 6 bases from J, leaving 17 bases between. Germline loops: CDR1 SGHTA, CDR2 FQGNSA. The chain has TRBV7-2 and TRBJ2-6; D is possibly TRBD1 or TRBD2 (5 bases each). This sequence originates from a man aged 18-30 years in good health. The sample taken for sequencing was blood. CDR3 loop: CASSLTGLRVANVLTF. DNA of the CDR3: TGTGCCAGCAGCCTAACGGGGCTCCGTGTGGCCAACGTCCTGACTTTC.